This T cell receptor beta chain was captured in a study of cytomegalovirus exposure and HLA in healthy donors. Notes on the study in general: Most TCR sequences proved rare, with some public TCRs found in many donors.

CDR1 SEHNR and CDR2 FQNEAQ come from the germline V gene (reference sequence). The CDR3 is made up of 14 amino acids. V trimming: 6 bases; J trimming: 8 bases; junction bases outside the gene matches: 8. Turning to this clone: No antigen is known for it.

The PCR made use of 60 Vbeta and 13 Jbeta primers. Profiling relied on immunoSEQ multiplex PCR, and the TCRdb table lists in-frame clones only, not all of them. The sample contains around 160,000 clones, about three quarters of which appear only once. The sequenced sample consisted of PBMCs. The receptor comes from a man aged 35-49 years in good health and CMV-seropositive. The chain is built from TRBV7-9 and TRBJ1-2; 11 nucleotides agree with TRBD1. CDR3 nucleotide sequence: TGTGCCAGCAGTAGGACAGGGGGCGCGCCCGGCTACACCTTC. As protein: CASSRTGGAPGYTF. Variable domain in full (rest from reference TRBV7-9 and TRBJ1-2): DTGVSQNPRHKITKRGQNVTFRCDPISEHNRLYWYRQTLGQGPEFLTYFQNEAQLEKSRLLSDRFSAERPKGSFSTLEIQRTEQGDSAMYLCASSRTGGAPGYTFGSGTRLTVV.